This T cell receptor beta chain appears in the sequencing data of a study of cytomegalovirus exposure and HLA in healthy donors. PCR amplification relied on 60 Vbeta primers (plus 13 Jbeta primers). Produced via immunoSEQ multiplex PCR; TCRdb's table is partial and in-frame only. The sample has approximately 160,000 clones; 78% are singletons. Trimming removed 5 bases at V and 2 bases at J, with 28 bases between. Germline values: CDR1 LNHDA, CDR2 SQIVND (reference sequence). This CDR3 comprises 20 residues. V is TRBV19 and J is TRBJ1-5; a weak D match, TRBD1 (5 bases). Sequenced input: PBMCs. This clonotype originated in a woman between 45 and 65 years old in good health and CMV-seropositive. CDR3 DNA: TGTGCCAGTAGTTCTACGGGCCAGGGACTTTCATCGAGGGGCAATCAGCCCCAGCATTTT. This codes for CASSSTGQGLSSRGNQPQHF.